Sequencing of this T cell receptor (beta chain) was carried out in a study of T cell repertoires in aging, cancer and after chemotherapy. The study's findings and limits: In cancer patients, declining TCR diversity with age involved lost richness and lost evenness.

Peripheral blood genomic DNA, not sorted cells or RNA, was the template. The CDR3 has 12 amino acids. CDR1 is MNHEY and CDR2 is SVGAGI in the germline V gene. V was shortened by 5 bases and J by 4 bases, with 8 bases between the two germline ends. Multiplex touch-down PCR with TRB-A/B primers amplified rearranged V-D-J TRB sequences. TCRdb passed the multiplex PCR reads through MiXCR, listing each CDR3 protein once. The table lists thousands of distinct CDR3 sequences, approximately 25% of them singletons, with 2% to 3% in the top ten. This clonotype is termed medium-sized. Its antigen is currently unknown.

This clonotype originated in a human donor in good health. The chain links TRBV6-5 to TRBJ1-2; D gene uncertain. The sequenced sample consisted of blood. The chain's CDR3 is CASSKGPYGYTF. The CDR3 region has the DNA TGTGCCAGCAGTAAAGGACCCTATGGCTACACCTTC.